This T cell receptor beta chain was captured by sequencing in a study of OX40 agonist ivuxolimab in advanced cancers. The method was immunoSEQ multiplex PCR; TCRdb's version includes in-frame clones alone and lacks a portion of them. The sample has tens of thousands of clones, 90% to 95% seen once. Trimming stripped 1 base from V and 0 bases from J, with 7 bases between. The CDR3 runs to 14 residues. Germline V lookup: CDR1 SGHVS, CDR2 FQNEAQ. Sequencing used CD4+ or CD8+ T cells sorted from blood, obtained in a trial of the OX40 agonist ivuxolimab. The TCR comes from an adult with an advanced solid tumor such as melanoma, head and neck, liver or kidney cancer. This rearrangement joins TRBV7-8 to TRBJ2-7, with D hard to call. CDR3 loop: CASSLVGFSYEQYF. The CDR3 nucleotides read TGTGCCAGCAGCTTAGTGGGATTCTCCTACGAGCAGTACTTC.